This T cell receptor (beta chain) is from a study of T cell responses to AZD1222 COVID-19 vaccine. Study-level information: Second-dose groups at about 4 or about 12 weeks were pooled. Study-wide results and caveats: There were mostly white British donors and more females than males, and clonal diversity was possibly underestimated.

Data came from immunoSEQ multiplex PCR; TCRdb stores just in-frame clones and leaves some out. The repertoire holds over 95,000 clones, with around 90% as singletons. As to this clone: Antigen: not known.

This CDR3 contains 14 residues. Germline values: CDR1 SNHLY, CDR2 FYNNEI. Trimming took 8 bases from V and 6 from J; bases not matched to a gene: 10. Here the sequenced sample was peripheral blood, taken on day 0 of AZD1222 vaccination. V and J are TRBV2 and TRBJ2-1, with 7 bases lining up with TRBD1. This receptor was identified in an adult in good health. The CDR3 sequence: CASLRQGRVNEQFF. For the CDR3, the DNA is TGTGCCAGCCTAAGACAGGGAAGAGTCAATGAGCAGTTCTTC.